The clone carrying this T cell receptor beta chain appeared a few times. This entry comes from a study of blood T cell repertoires in COVID-19. For the study at large: COVID-19 samples collected from the United States, Italy and Spain covered acute and convalescent phases. Sources were T cells, B-cell-depleted T cells, or PBMCs; the material itself was cDNA or gDNA.

Authors' processing steps: Reference gene primer amplification yielded estimated nucleated cell counts. Only in-frame clones appear in the TCRdb table, and some are missing; sequencing was by immunoSEQ multiplex PCR. V, J and clone size are taken as reported in that table, and D and trimming were inferred from the DNA itself. The profile shows approximately 100,000 clones, roughly 82% of them singletons. Looked up from germline, CDR1 is SEHNR and CDR2 is FQNEAQ (reference sequence). V was cut by 5 bases and J by 3 bases, with 19 bases left in between. The CDR3 has 16 residues. The specimen was peripheral blood. The V gene is TRBV7-9, the J gene TRBJ1-1; TRBD1 might be the D (5 bases). The sequence was collected from a human donor in a cohort sampled during active COVID-19. The CDR3 here is CASSTPSPGGYTEAFF. The CDR3 region has the DNA TGTGCCAGCAGCACCCCGTCCCCGGGGGGTTACACTGAAGCTTTCTTT.